Below, one TCR beta chain is given with its context. This sample was taken from a study of blood T cell repertoires in COVID-19. Study context: PBMCs, B-cell-depleted T cells, or T cells were the source of the cDNA or gDNA that made up the material.

Repertoires were generated with immunoSEQ multiplex PCR, while TCRdb's copy carries only in-frame clones and drops some. This table has 80,000 to 90,000 clones, around nine tenths appearing once. The germline CDR1 and CDR2 sequences are SGHAT and FQNNGV. V was pared by 8 bases and J by 8 bases, with 10 bases of the junction left unmatched. This CDR3 region has 15 residues. The source of this sequence is a man aged 40-49 years with acute or convalescent COVID-19. The sequencing sample was made of peripheral blood. This rearrangement joins TRBV11-2 to TRBJ2-4; 12 bases map to TRBD2. CDR3 sequence reads: CASQRTSGEGYIQYF. The CDR3 coding sequence is TGTGCCAGCCAACGGACTAGCGGGGAAGGCTACATTCAGTACTTC.